A selection of T cell receptor beta chains follows, all from one sample in a study of cytomegalovirus exposure and HLA in healthy donors. The protocol was immunoSEQ multiplex PCR, while the TCRdb copy is restricted to in-frame clones and leaves out a portion. Of some 150,000 clones detected, over 70% appear once; the ten largest clones hold around 6.7%. Sequencing was performed on PBMCs. The receptors were sampled from a woman in her 40s in good health and CMV-seropositive. Both conserved end residues are part of each CDR3. A D gene is named only where the DNA matches it firmly. Rows may omit the clone size; those that give it use once, few, many or a size class.

TGTGCCAGCAGCTTGAACCGGGGGGGCACCGGGGAGCTGTTTTTT	CASSLNRGGTGELFF	.	TRBV7-3	TRBJ2-2	TRBD2
TGTGCCAGCAGTGCGACCGGGACAGGGGGCTTTCGTGAGCAGTTCTTC	CASSATGTGGFREQFF	.	TRBV2	TRBJ2-1	TRBD1
TGCGCCAGCAGCTTGGAACGAGGGGGGAACACTGAAGCTTTCTTT	CASSLERGGNTEAFF	.	TRBV5-1	TRBJ1-1	.
TGCAGCGGGCGAGGGACAGACAGTAATGAAAAACTGTTTTTT	CSGRGTDSNEKLFF	once	TRBV29-1	TRBJ1-4	TRBD1
TGTGCCAGCAGTGAAGGGACACCCGGCGTGAGGCAGCCCCAGCATTTT	CASSEGTPGVRQPQHF	.	TRBV6-1	TRBJ1-5	.
TGTGCCAGTAGTATGGCCCTCCACTCTGGAAACACCATATATTTT	CASSMALHSGNTIYF	.	TRBV19	TRBJ1-3	.
TGTGCCAGTAGTGTCGGACAGGGTCGCTATGGCTACACCTTC	CASSVGQGRYGYTF	.	TRBV19	TRBJ1-2	TRBD1
TGTGCCAGCAGTCCTGACAGGCCTGGAAACACCATATATTTT	CASSPDRPGNTIYF	.	TRBV27	TRBJ1-3	.
TGTGCCAGCAGTTACTTGGGACAGGGGTTTGGGGAGACCCAGTACTTC	CASSYLGQGFGETQYF	.	TRBV6-5	TRBJ2-5	TRBD1
TGTGCCAGTAGTATACTAGCGTCCCCCAATGAGCAGTTCTTC	CASSILASPNEQFF	.	TRBV19	TRBJ2-1	.
TGTGCCAGCAGCACAAACACCGGGGAGCTGTTTTTT	CASSTNTGELFF	.	TRBV9	TRBJ2-2	.
TGTGCCAGTACCATCGCCGCAGGATACACCGGGGAGCTGTTTTTT	CASTIAAGYTGELFF	.	TRBV19	TRBJ2-2	.
TGTGCCATCAGCGCAGGGAATAGCAATCAGCCCCAGCATTTT	CAISAGNSNQPQHF	.	TRBV10-3	TRBJ1-5	.
TGTGCCAGCAGTTTGGGCGGAAGGGGCCAAAGATACGAGCAGTACTTC	CASSLGGRGQRYEQYF	once	TRBV6-5	TRBJ2-7	.
TGCGCCAGCAGCCAAGATCGGGGGACGGCTAACTATGGCTACACCTTC	CASSQDRGTANYGYTF	.	TRBV4-1	TRBJ1-2	.
TGTGCCAGCAGCTTAGGTACTTCCGAAGAGACCCAGTACTTC	CASSLGTSEETQYF	.	TRBV7-9	TRBJ2-5	.